These 7 T cell receptor beta chains share one sample of origin, sequenced in a study of T-cell reconstitution after alpha-beta-depleted transplantation in children. Preparing the TCRbeta library involved the use of unique molecular identifiers. TCRdb independently ran MiXCR on the PCR reads; one entry per CDR3 protein. The sample lists 640,000 or so distinct CDR3 sequences, around a sixth occurring once. Material: PBMCs from the stem cell graft donor, obtained from the stem cell graft. These receptors all come from a human donor who donated a stem cell graft to a child with acute myeloid leukemia.

This clonotype was counted a few times. The chain has TRBV7-2 and TRBJ1-2, with 8 bases lining up with TRBD1. Trimming cost V 5 bases and J 2 bases; bases outside gene matches: 10. The CDR3 covers 16 residues. From germline, CDR1 is SGHTA and CDR2 FQGNSA. CDR3 DNA sequence: TGTGCCAGCAGCCCAATCCGGGACAGGCCGAACTATGGCTACACCTTC. This gives the protein CASSPIRDRPNYGYTF. The variable domain in full, with the rest retrieved from reference TRBV7-2 and TRBJ1-2, is GAGVSQSPSNKVTEKGKDVELRCDPISGHTALYWYRQSLGQGLEFLIYFQGNSAPDKSGLPSDRFSAERTGGSVSTLTIQRTQQEDSAVYLCASSPIRDRPNYGYTFGSGTRLTVV.

This rearrangement joins TRBV25-1 to TRBJ1-2; no clear D gene. Germline loops: CDR1 MGHDK, CDR2 SYGVNS. V was pared by 4 bases and J by 4 bases, with 13 bases between. CDR3 length: 14 residues. The CDR3 spells CASSGFDAFYGYTF. The CDR3 DNA sequence: TGTGCCAGCAGTGGGTTTGACGCTTTCTATGGCTACACCTTC.

The CDR3 loop reads CASSLAGALGETQYF. CDR3 DNA: TGTGCCAGCAGCTTAGCGGGGGCACTTGGGGAGACCCAGTACTTC. The V gene is TRBV7-9, the J gene TRBJ2-5, with D possibly TRBD1 on 6 matching bases. V lost 0 bases and J 5 bases, leaving 13 bases between the germline ends. CDR1 SEHNR and CDR2 FQNEAQ come from the germline V gene (reference sequence). This CDR3 has 15 residues.

V is TRBV7-2 and J is TRBJ2-3; the D is unclear. V lost 3 bases, J lost 2 bases, and 9 bases lay in between. Germline V gene sequence: CDR1 SGHTA, CDR2 FQGNSA. This CDR3 is 14 amino acids long. The CDR3, as DNA: TGTGCCAGCAGCTTTGGGCAGAACACAGATACGCAGTATTTT. It is translated as CASSFGQNTDTQYF.

In its sample, this clonotype was seen many times. The J gene is TRBJ1-2, the V gene TRBV7-2, with D possibly matching TRBD1 (6 bases). Germline-derived CDR1 and CDR2 are SGHTA and FQGNSA. This CDR3 contains 13 residues. V lost 4 bases, J lost 7 bases, and 13 bases lay in between. CDR3 nucleotides: TGTGCCAGCAGCTCAACAGGGCAGGGTGGCTACACCTTC. This gives the protein CASSSTGQGGYTF.

The CDR3 nucleotides are TGTGCCAGCAGTTTTGGGGGCGAGGGTTATGGCTACACCTTC. Translated, it gives CASSFGGEGYGYTF. The chain has TRBV12-3 or TRBV12-4 and TRBJ1-2; a weak D match, TRBD1 (6 bases). The V gene lost 3 bases and the J gene lost 5 bases, with 13 bases spanning the gap. This CDR3 comprises 14 residues.

This clonotype was seen many times. The rearrangement links TRBV27 to TRBJ2-4; D not resolved. V dropped 7 bases and J dropped 8 bases, with 18 bases sitting between them. Germline V CDR1 and CDR2: MNHEY, SMNVEV (reference sequence). This CDR3 has 14 amino acids. The CDR3 region has the DNA TGTGCCAGCATCCGCAAGTCAGAGTCGGACATTCAGTACTTC. Encoded protein: CASIRKSESDIQYF.